This entry lists 13 T cell receptor beta chains sequenced from one sample in a study of blood T cells in healthy people across ages. Together with a sample-barcoded 5' primer, a J-beta primer mix was included in a second PCR lasting roughly 7 to 11 cycles. One entry per CDR3 protein results from TCRdb running MiXCR on the 5' RACE reads. The sample shows 870,000 or so distinct CDR3 sequences, about 30% of them seen only once. Sequencing was carried out using blood. The receptors stem from a woman of 80 years or more in good health.

The chain employs TRBV20-1 and TRBJ2-5, with unresolved D. V gave up 4 bases and J gave up 3 bases, with 12 bases separating them. Germline CDR1 reads DFQATT; CDR2 reads SNEGSKA (reference sequence). This CDR3 has 13 amino acids. The CDR3, as DNA: TGCAGTGCTACTCTCCCAGCCGAAGAGACCCAGTACTTC. Its protein product is CSATLPAEETQYF.

The sample holds many counts of this clonotype. The chain combines TRBV7-2 with TRBJ2-3, with D perhaps matching TRBD2 (6 bases). CDR1 and CDR2 (germline): SGHTA, FQGNSA. This CDR3 spans 15 amino acids. Trimming removed 5 bases from V and 6 bases from J, with 18 bases in between. The CDR3 is CASSPFPRRGDTQYF. DNA for the CDR3: TGTGCCAGCAGCCCCTTTCCCAGACGGGGGGATACGCAGTATTTT.

This clonotype was seen ten or more times. V usage is TRBV7-2 and J usage is TRBJ1-5, with TRBD1 matching 9 bases. With 0 bases clipped from V and 3 bases from J, the junction kept 3 bases outside the gene matches. This CDR3 spans 16 amino acids. Germline-derived CDR1 and CDR2 are SGHTA and FQGNSA. The CDR3: CASSLAGQGNNQPQHF. The CDR3 nucleotides read TGTGCCAGCAGCTTAGCGGGACAGGGAAACAATCAGCCCCAGCATTTT.

This clonotype has a handful of counts. The J gene is TRBJ1-4, the V gene TRBV25-1; tentatively, D is TRBD1 (6 bases). V shed 2 bases and J shed 0 bases, with 10 bases lying between them. From germline, CDR1 is MGHDK and CDR2 SYGVNS. CDR3 length equals 16 residues. The CDR3 reads CASSEGGPATNEKLFF. Written as DNA, the CDR3 is TGTGCCAGCAGTGAAGGGGGGCCTGCAACTAATGAAAAACTGTTTTTT.

The sample holds a few counts of this clonotype. The chain employs TRBV19 and TRBJ1-2; 8 nucleotides line up with TRBD1. From germline, CDR1 is LNHDA and CDR2 SQIVND (reference sequence). Trimming cost V 7 bases and J 3 bases; bases outside gene matches: 1. The CDR3 is 12 residues long. The DNA of the CDR3 is TGTGCCAGTACAGGGGGCTACTATGGCTACACCTTC. Translated: CASTGGYYGYTF. The full variable domain, rest sourced from reference TRBV19 and TRBJ1-2, is DGGITQSPKYLFRKEGQNVTLSCEQNLNHDAMYWYRQDPGQGLRLIYYSQIVNDFQKGDIAEGYSVSREKKESFPLTVTSAQKNPTAFYLCASTGGYYGYTFGSGTRLTVV.

This clonotype was counted only a few times. A read error may explain this, as a much larger clone is one base away. The chain joins TRBV20-1 to TRBJ2-7; D unresolved. CDR1 DFQATT and CDR2 SNEGSKA come from the germline V gene (reference sequence). This CDR3 is built from 13 residues. V was pared by 3 bases and J by 3 bases, with 12 bases between. The CDR3: CSARSKNGYEQYF. The CDR3 DNA sequence: TGCAGTGCTAGGTCAAAGAACGGCTACGAGCAGTACTTC.

With respect to this clonotype: A read error may explain this, as a much larger clone is one base away. Since the CDR3 does not end with the conserved phenylalanine or tryptophan, this likely comes from a read error. V is TRBV20-1 and J is TRBJ2-3, with a tentative D call TRBD2 (6 bases). Germline loops: CDR1 DFQATT, CDR2 SNEGSKA (reference sequence). V was clipped by 6 bases and J by 3 bases, with 19 bases between them. This CDR3 comprises 15 residues. CDR3 nucleotide sequence: TGCAGTGCAATTAGCAGAACGGGGGTTACAGATACGCAGTATTTG. It specifies CSAISRTGVTDTQYL.

Ten or more counts support this clonotype. As DNA, the CDR3 is TGTGCCAGCAGCTTAGGCGGGGCAGGGGGCGGAGGCTACACCTTC. As protein: CASSLGGAGGGGYTF. The chain uses TRBV7-2 and TRBJ1-2; 8 bases agree with TRBD1. J lost 8 bases, V lost 1 base, and 9 bases had no gene match. The CDR3 spans 15 residues. Germline CDR1 is SGHTA and CDR2 is FQGNSA.

A single count supports this clonotype. This could be a read error, since a much larger clone is one nucleotide away. The chain links TRBV20-1 to TRBJ2-1; maybe TRBD2 (5 bases). Germline assignment: CDR1 DFQATT and CDR2 SNEGSKA (reference sequence). The CDR3 extends over 12 amino acids. V was shortened by 6 bases and J by 11 bases, with 17 bases between the two germline ends. The CDR3 loop reads CSAQGLPNKQFF. CDR3 DNA sequence: TGCAGTGCGCAAGGACTTCCTAATAAGCAGTTCTTC.

In this sample, this clonotype turned up many times. The chain recombines TRBV15 with TRBJ2-5; no reliable D call. CDR1 LNHNV and CDR2 YYDKDF come from the germline V gene (reference sequence). This CDR3 has 13 amino acids. With 0 bases removed from V and 8 bases from J, the gap between germline ends came to 10 bases. CDR3 coding DNA: TGTGCCACCAGCAGAGACGTTGGTGCCACCCAGTACTTC. It codes for CATSRDVGATQYF.

There are many counts of this clonotype. The chain carries TRBV20-1 and TRBJ2-5; D may match TRBD1 or TRBD2 (6 bases each). This CDR3 comprises 15 residues. CDR1 and CDR2 (germline): DFQATT, SNEGSKA (reference sequence). Deletions cut 3 bases from V and 5 bases from J, with 19 bases between. The CDR3 here is CSASTLGGPGETQYF. The CDR3, as DNA: TGCAGTGCTAGCACGCTAGGGGGGCCGGGGGAGACCCAGTACTTC.

The V call is TRBV20-1, the J call TRBJ2-1; a weak D match, TRBD2 (6 bases). Germline V CDR1 and CDR2: DFQATT, SNEGSKA (reference sequence). This CDR3 comprises 13 residues. V was cut by 8 bases and J by 2 bases, with 13 bases left in between. Written as DNA, the CDR3 is TGCAGTTTGGGGCGGACTACCTACAATGAGCAGTTCTTC. Translation gives CSLGRTTYNEQFF.

This rearrangement joins TRBV7-2 to TRBJ2-7; TRBD2 matches at 11 bases. The CDR3 length is 16 residues. Germline trimming cut 5 bases from V and 5 bases from J; bases unmatched to any gene: 11. Germline CDR1 SGHTA, CDR2 FQGNSA. CDR3 residues: CASSRLAGGPADEQYF. The CDR3 DNA follows: TGTGCCAGCAGCCGATTAGCGGGAGGGCCAGCCGACGAGCAGTACTTC.